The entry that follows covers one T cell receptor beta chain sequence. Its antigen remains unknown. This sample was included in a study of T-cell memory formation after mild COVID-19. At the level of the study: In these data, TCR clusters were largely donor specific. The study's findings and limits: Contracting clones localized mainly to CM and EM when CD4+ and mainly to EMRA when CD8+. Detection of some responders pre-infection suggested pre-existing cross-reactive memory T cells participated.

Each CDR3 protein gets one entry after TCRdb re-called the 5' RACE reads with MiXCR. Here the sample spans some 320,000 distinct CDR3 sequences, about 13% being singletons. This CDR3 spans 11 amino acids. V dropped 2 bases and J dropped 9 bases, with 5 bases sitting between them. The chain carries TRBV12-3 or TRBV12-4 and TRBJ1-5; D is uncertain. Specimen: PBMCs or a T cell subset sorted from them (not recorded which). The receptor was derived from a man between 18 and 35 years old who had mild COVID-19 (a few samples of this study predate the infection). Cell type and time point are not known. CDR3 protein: CASSLPTPQHF. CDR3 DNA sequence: TGTGCCAGCAGTTTACCAACGCCCCAGCATTTT.